This record covers a single T cell receptor beta chain. Its antigen remains undetermined. Base qualities are not recorded, but no much larger clone differs from it by a single base. Receptor libraries were prepared by 5' RACE. Data came from an Illumina HiSeq 2500. The second PCR ran for about 6 to 12 cycles and used a J-beta primer mix along with a sample-barcoded 5' primer. Each TCR beta cDNA molecule received a unique molecular identifier from a template-switch 5' adaptor carrying 12 random nucleotides. Each sample yielded at least 2.5 million CDR3-containing paired-end reads. The Mint cDNA synthesis kit, primed by a TRBC-specific oligonucleotide, was used to synthesize first-strand cDNA from all RNA. Following uracil-DNA glycosylase treatment, all cDNA underwent a first 18-cycle PCR with the universal primers M1SS and BC2_uni_R. Regarding the original processing steps: Each sample was normalized by randomly selecting 1 million high-quality reads, each carrying a distinct molecular identifier. Instead of being binned into consensus sequences, reads with shared molecular identifiers were discarded. MiTCR, set to a Q25 quality threshold and the strictest error-elimination algorithm, was used for CDR3 identification, clonotype clustering and error correction. Lower-bound total TCR beta diversity was estimated with a nonparametric unseen species model using Euler transformation. TCRdb handled the public reads itself, with Q25 trimming in fastp and clone calling in MiXCR, and kept productive beta chains. Entries that share a CDR3 protein sequence are merged under the most common genes and DNA. The V and J calls were not made by the authors but by TCRdb's processing. Here the sample has 790,000 or so distinct CDR3 sequences; less than 60% occur a single time. Over 15% of the sample is held by the ten biggest clonotypes.

The cysteine opens and the phenylalanine closes a CDR3 of 16 amino acids. Of all the DNA, just the CDR3 is kept, 48 bases in frame from base 1. Sequences SQVTM (CDR1) and ANQGSEA (CDR2) are obtained from the germline V gene. Clipping removes 7 bases from V and 1 base from J, with 14 as the unmatched junction base count. This sample stems from a study of blood T cells in healthy people across ages (dated by TCRdb to about 2015). As for the study more broadly: Template switching captured roughly one uniquely barcoded TCR beta cDNA molecule per two T cells in model experiments. Using the same blood draw, the study looked at two additional independent replicas of 1 million unique cDNA reads for two donors, one aged 18 to 29 and the other aged 80 or older. Using deep sequencing normalized with unique cDNA molecular identifiers, the study measured how TCR beta repertoire diversity changes with age. Donors of different ages were randomly distributed across sequencing lanes to avoid experimental bias. Donors were grouped into four age groups: young (average 16 years), middle-aged (roughly 37), aged (about 60) and long-lived (around 80).

Results and caveats for the whole study, not just this receptor: Total diversity estimates from one million sequenced T cells were considered lower bounds and underestimates. Since profiling was done on bulk unsorted PBMCs, naive and antigen-experienced compartments could not be conclusively compared. The CMV infection status of donors was not known, potentially confounding age-related changes in expanded clonotypes. Observed TCR beta diversity correlated strongly with the percentage of naive T cells measured by flow cytometry. Observed TCR beta diversity per million T cells fell roughly linearly with age, and a significant reduction was already apparent by age about 36. Compared with the aged group, the long-lived group had more naive CD4+ T cells, fewer expanded clones and increased TCR diversity, a pattern suggesting age selection.

Donors were approximately 42 systemically healthy Caucasian individuals from Russia aged about 6 to 100 years. Each donor gave around 9.5 milliliters of peripheral blood, collected into EDTA-treated Vacutainer tubes. PBMCs were isolated by Ficoll-Paque density-gradient centrifugation, with at least 7 million obtained per sample. Total RNA was extracted from PBMCs with Trizol reagent, with at least 6 micrograms obtained per sample. For every donor, an aliquot of PBMCs went through flow cytometry to measure the percentages of naive CD45RAhigh/CD27high T cells. The sample consisted of blood. This sequence uses TRBV29-1 and TRBJ1-2, with 8 bases matching TRBD1. This clonotype originated in an elderly man in good health. CDR3 protein: CSATSTGGNFNYGYTF. The base sequence is TGCAGCGCCACTTCCACAGGGGGGAACTTTAACTATGGCTACACCTTC.